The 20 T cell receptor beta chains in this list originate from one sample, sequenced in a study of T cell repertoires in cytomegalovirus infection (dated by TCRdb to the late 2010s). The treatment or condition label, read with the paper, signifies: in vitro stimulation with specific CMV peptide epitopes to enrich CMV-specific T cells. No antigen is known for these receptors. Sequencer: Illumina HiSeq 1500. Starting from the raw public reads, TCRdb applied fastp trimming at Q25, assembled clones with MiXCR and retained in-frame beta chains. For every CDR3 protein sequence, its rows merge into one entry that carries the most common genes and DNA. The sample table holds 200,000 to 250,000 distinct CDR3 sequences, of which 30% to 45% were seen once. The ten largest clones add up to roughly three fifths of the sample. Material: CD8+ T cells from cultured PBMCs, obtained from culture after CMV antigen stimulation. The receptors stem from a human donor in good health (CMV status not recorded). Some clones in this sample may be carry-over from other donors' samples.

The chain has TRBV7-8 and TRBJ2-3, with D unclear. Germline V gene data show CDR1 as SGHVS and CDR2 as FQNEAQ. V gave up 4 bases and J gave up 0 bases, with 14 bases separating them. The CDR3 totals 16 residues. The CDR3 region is CASSSVERSSTDTQYF. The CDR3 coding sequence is TGTGCCAGCAGCTCAGTAGAGCGCTCTAGCACAGATACGCAGTATTTT.

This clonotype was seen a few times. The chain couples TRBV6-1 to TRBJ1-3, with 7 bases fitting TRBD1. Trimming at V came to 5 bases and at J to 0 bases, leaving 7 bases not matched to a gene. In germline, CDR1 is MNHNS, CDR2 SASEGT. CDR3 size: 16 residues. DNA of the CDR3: TGTGCCAGCAGTTTCCCCGGGACAGTCTCTGGAAACACCATATATTTT. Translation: CASSFPGTVSGNTIYF.

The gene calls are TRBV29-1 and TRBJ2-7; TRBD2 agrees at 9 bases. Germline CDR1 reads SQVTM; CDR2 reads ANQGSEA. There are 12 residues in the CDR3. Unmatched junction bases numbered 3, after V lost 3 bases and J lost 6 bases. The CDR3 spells CSVEAGGPEQYF. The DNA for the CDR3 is TGCAGCGTTGAGGCGGGAGGGCCCGAGCAGTACTTC.

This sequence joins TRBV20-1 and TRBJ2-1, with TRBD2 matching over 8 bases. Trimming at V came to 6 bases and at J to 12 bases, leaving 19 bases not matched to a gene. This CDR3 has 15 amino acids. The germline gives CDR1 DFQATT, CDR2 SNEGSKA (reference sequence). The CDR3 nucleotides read TGCAGTGCGCCAGCGGGAGTAGGAATTTCTGGGTTGCAGTTCTTC. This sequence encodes CSAPAGVGISGLQFF.

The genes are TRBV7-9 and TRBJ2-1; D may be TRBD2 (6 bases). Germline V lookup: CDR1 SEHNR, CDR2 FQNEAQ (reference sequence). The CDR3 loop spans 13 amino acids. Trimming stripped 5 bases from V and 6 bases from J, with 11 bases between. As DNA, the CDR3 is TGTGCCAGCAGCCCCCGGGGGACCAATGAGCAGTTCTTC. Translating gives CASSPRGTNEQFF. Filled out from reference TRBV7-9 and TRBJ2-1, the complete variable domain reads DTGVSQNPRHKITKRGQNVTFRCDPISEHNRLYWYRQTLGQGPEFLTYFQNEAQLEKSRLLSDRFSAERPKGSFSTLEIQRTEQGDSAMYLCASSPRGTNEQFFGPGTRLTVL.

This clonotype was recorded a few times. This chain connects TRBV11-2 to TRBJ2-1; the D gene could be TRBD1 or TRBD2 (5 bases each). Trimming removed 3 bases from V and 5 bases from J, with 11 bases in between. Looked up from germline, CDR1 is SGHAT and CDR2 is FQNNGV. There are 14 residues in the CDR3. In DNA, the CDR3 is TGTGCCAGCAGCTTGACAGCGACTAACAATGAGCAGTTCTTC. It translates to CASSLTATNNEQFF.

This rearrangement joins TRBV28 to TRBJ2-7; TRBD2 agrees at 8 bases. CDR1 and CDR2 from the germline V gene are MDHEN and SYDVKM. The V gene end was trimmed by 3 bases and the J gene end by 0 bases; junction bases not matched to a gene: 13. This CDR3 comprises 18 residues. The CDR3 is CASSFGAQREIISYEQYF. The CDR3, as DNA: TGTGCCAGCAGTTTCGGGGCCCAGCGGGAGATAATCTCCTACGAGCAGTACTTC.

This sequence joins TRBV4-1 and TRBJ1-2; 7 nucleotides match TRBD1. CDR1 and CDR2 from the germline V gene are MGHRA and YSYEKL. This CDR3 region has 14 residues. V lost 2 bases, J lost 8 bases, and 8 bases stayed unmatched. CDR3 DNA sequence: TGCGCCAGCAGCCAACTGACAGGGAATTGGGGCTACACCTTC. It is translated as CASSQLTGNWGYTF.

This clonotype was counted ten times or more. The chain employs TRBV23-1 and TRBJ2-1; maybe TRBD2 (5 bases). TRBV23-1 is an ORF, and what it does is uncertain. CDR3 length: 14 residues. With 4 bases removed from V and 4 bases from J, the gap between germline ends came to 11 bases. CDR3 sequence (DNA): TGCGCCAGCAGTCTCGGCGGGCGTTACAATGAGCAGTTCTTC. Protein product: CASSLGGRYNEQFF.

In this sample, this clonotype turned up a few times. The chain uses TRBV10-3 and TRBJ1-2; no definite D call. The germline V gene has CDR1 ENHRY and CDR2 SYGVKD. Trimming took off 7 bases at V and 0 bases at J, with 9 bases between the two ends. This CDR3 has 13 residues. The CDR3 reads CAITTAANYGYTF. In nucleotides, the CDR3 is TGTGCCATCACGACCGCCGCTAACTATGGCTACACCTTC.

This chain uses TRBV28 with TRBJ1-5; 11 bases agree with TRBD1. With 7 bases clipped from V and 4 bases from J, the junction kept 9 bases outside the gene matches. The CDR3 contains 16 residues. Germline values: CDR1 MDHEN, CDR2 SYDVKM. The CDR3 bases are TGTGCCAGCACTGTAATAGGACAGGGGGCGAATCAGCCCCAGCATTTT. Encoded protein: CASTVIGQGANQPQHF.

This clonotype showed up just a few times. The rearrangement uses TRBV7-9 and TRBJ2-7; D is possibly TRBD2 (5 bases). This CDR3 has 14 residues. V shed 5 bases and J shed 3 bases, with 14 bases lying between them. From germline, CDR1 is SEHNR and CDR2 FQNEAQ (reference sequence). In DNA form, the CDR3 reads TGTGCCAGCAGCCCCAAGACTACGTTCTACGAGCAGTACTTC. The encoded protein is CASSPKTTFYEQYF.

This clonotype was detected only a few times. This CDR3 is CASSDERPERGYTF. The CDR3 DNA sequence: TGTGCCAGCAGTGATGAAAGGCCCGAACGTGGCTACACCTTC. The genes are TRBV25-1 and TRBJ1-2; D uncertain. The CDR3 has 14 amino acids. Germline loops: CDR1 MGHDK, CDR2 SYGVNS. The V end was cut by 3 bases, the J end by 7 bases, with 15 bases between.

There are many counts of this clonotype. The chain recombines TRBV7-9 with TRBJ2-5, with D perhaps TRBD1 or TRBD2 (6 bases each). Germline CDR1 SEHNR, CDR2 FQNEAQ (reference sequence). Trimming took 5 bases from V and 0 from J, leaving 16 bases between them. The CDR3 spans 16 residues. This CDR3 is CASSRGLERDQETQYF. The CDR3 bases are TGTGCCAGCAGCCGGGGGCTTGAGCGGGACCAAGAGACCCAGTACTTC.

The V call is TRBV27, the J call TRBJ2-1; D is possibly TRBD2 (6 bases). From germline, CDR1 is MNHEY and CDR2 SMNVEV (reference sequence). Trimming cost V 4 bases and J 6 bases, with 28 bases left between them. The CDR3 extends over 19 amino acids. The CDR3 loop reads CASSYLSGGASTWGNEQFF. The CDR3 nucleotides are TGTGCCAGCAGTTATCTCTCGGGCGGGGCTTCTACCTGGGGCAATGAGCAGTTCTTC.

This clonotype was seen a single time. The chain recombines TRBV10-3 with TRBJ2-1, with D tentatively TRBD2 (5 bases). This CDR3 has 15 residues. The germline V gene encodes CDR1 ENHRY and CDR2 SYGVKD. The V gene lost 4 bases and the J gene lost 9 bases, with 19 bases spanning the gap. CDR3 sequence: CAISGAIGMEAEQFF. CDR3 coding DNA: TGTGCCATCAGTGGGGCTATCGGGATGGAAGCTGAGCAGTTCTTC.

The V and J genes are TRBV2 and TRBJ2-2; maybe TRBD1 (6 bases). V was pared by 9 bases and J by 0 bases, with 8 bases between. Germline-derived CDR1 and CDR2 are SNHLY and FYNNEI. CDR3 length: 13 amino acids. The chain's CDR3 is CARWTANTGELFF. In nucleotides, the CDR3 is TGTGCCAGGTGGACAGCGAACACCGGGGAGCTGTTTTTT.

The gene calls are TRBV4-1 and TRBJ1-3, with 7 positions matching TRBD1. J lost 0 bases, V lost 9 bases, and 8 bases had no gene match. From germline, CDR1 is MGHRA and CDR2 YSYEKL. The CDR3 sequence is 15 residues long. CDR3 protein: CASSTGASSGNTIYF. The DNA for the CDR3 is TGCGCCAGTTCAACAGGGGCTTCCTCTGGAAACACCATATATTTT.

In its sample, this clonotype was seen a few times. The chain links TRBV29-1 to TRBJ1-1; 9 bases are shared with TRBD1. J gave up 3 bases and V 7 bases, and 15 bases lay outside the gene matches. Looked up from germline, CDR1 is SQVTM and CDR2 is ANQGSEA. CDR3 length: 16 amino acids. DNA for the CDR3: TGCAGCGCAAGGGGAGGACAGGGGATCGCGTACACTGAAGCTTTCTTT. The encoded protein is CSARGGQGIAYTEAFF. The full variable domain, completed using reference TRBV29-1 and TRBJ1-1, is SAVISQKPSRDICQRGTSLTIQCQVDSQVTMMFWYRQQPGQSLTLIATANQGSEATYESGFVIDKFPISRPNLTFSTLTVSNMSPEDSSIYLCSARGGQGIAYTEAFFGQGTRLTVV.

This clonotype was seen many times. Written as DNA, the CDR3 is TGTGCCACCAGCCCCCGGGACAGGGAGGCCCACGAGCAGTACTTC. Translating gives CATSPRDREAHEQYF. The rearrangement links TRBV15 to TRBJ2-7, with TRBD1 identical over 9 bases. The CDR3 sequence is 15 residues long. V lost 5 bases and J lost 5; bases outside the gene matches: 10. Per the germline V gene, CDR1 is LNHNV and CDR2 is YYDKDF (reference sequence). Variable domain in full (rest from reference TRBV15 and TRBJ2-7): DAMVIQNPRYQVTQFGKPVTLSCSQTLNHNVMYWYQQKSSQAPKLLFHYYDKDFNNEADTPDNFQSRRPNTSFCFLDIRSPGLGDTAMYLCATSPRDREAHEQYFGPGTRLTVT.